This T cell receptor (beta chain) was captured by sequencing in a study of T cells in Graves' hyperthyroidism and ophthalmopathy. Study observations and caveats: Model-based prediction identified ophthalmopathy a median approximately 6.2 months prior to its onset.

Amplified regions were TCR beta CDR3 sequences from RNA transcripts. The study used the HTBI primer set for a first-round RT-PCR of the TCR CDR3. Using its own MiXCR run on the multiplex PCR reads, TCRdb lists one record per CDR3 protein. The sample includes approximately 590,000 distinct CDR3 sequences, more than 45% of them seen just once. Every diagnosis used clinical symptoms, serum thyroxine and TRAb, thyroid ultrasound and orbital computed tomography. In this sample, this clonotype turned up a few times. What it binds is not known. Germline CDR1 LNHDA, CDR2 SQIVND (reference sequence). The CDR3 loop spans 15 amino acids. Trimming removed 4 bases at V and 1 base at J, with 13 bases between.

This chain links TRBV19 with TRBJ1-2, with TRBD1 as a possible D gene (6 bases). This TCR derives from a woman aged 18-30 years with Graves' hyperthyroidism. Specimen: peripheral blood or thyroid tissue (not recorded which). CDR3 protein: CASSTLGQLNYGYTF. For the CDR3, the DNA is TGTGCCAGTAGTACTCTCGGACAGCTTAACTATGGCTACACCTTC.